This T cell receptor (beta chain) derives from a study of Graves' ophthalmopathy and Graves' hyperthyroidism. General study findings and limits: Most thyroid clonotypes with frequency above 0.001 were detected in blood too. From stable hyperthyroidism, ophthalmopathy was separated by a 13-signature model with about 88% sensitivity and less than 82% specificity.

As concerns this clonotype: Its target is not known.

Establishment of the diagnosis relied upon clinical symptoms, serum thyroxine, TRAb, thyroid ultrasound and orbital computed tomography. Trimming took 4 bases from V and 0 from J, leaving 12 bases between them. The CDR3 loop spans 16 amino acids. Germline lookup yields CDR1 MNHNS and CDR2 SASEGT. TCR beta CDR3 regions were amplified from RNA transcripts. The first-round RT-PCR employed HTBI primers together with the Qiagen OneStep RT-PCR kit. A multiplex PCR was then performed as the second round. TCRdb redid the calling of the multiplex PCR reads with MiXCR, one entry per CDR3 protein. The sample holds about 660,000 distinct CDR3 sequences; about two fifths are singletons and the top ten take under 3.5%.

This clonotype originated in an adult man with Graves' ophthalmopathy. Material for sequencing was peripheral blood. The gene calls are TRBV6-1 and TRBJ2-2; no clear D gene. The CDR3 DNA follows: TGTGCCAGCAGTGGCCCTAGGGTGGCGAACACCGGGGAGCTGTTTTTT. This gives the protein CASSGPRVANTGELFF.